Following are 29 T cell receptor beta chains from one sample sequenced in a study of a mutant IDH1 vaccine in newly diagnosed glioma. Time point defined: week 47, end of study. The investigators gave 300 ug of mutant IDH1 20-mer peptide in each vaccine dose, together with topical imiquimod. These receptors have no identified antigens. Measured with immunoSEQ multiplex PCR; TCRdb has only the in-frame clones, and not every one. Among around 94,000 clones listed, over 85% were seen once. The starting material was PBMCs, obtained from a glioma patient whose treatment included an IDH1 peptide vaccine. Every receptor here comes from a woman aged 45-65 years with glioma.

The genes are TRBV30 and TRBJ2-7, with 7 bases aligning to TRBD2. With V trimmed by 2 bases and J by 2 bases, 9 bases remained unmatched. CDR1 and CDR2 from the germline V gene are GTSNPN and SVGIG (reference sequence). The CDR3 extends over 15 amino acids. This chain's CDR3 is CAWSLTLASTYEQYF. CDR3 in DNA: TGTGCCTGGAGTCTAACACTAGCGTCGACCTACGAGCAGTACTTC.

V gene TRBV30 combines with J gene TRBJ1-3; no reliable D call. Germline V gives CDR1 GTSNPN, CDR2 SVGIG (reference sequence). Trimming cost V 1 base and J 3 bases, with 7 bases left between them. This CDR3 comprises 13 residues. Written as DNA, the CDR3 is TGTGCCTGGAGTGGTTCTTTTGGAAACACCATATATTTT. As protein: CAWSGSFGNTIYF.

The chain recombines TRBV5-1 with TRBJ1-1, with 9 bases matching TRBD1. The CDR3 length is 16 residues. Germline V CDR1 and CDR2: SGHRS, YFSETQ. V lost 1 base and J lost 1; bases outside the gene matches: 5. In DNA form, the CDR3 reads TGCGCCAGCAGCTTGCGGCCGGGACAGGGGAACACTGAAGCTTTCTTT. Translating gives CASSLRPGQGNTEAFF.

V is TRBV5-5 and J is TRBJ1-1; TRBD1 is a possible D gene (5 bases). Trimming cost V 0 bases and J 4 bases, with 10 bases left between them. The CDR3 loop spans 14 amino acids. Germline V gives CDR1 SGHKS, CDR2 YYEKEE (reference sequence). CDR3: CASSLGLGGTEAFF. CDR3 nucleotide sequence: TGTGCCAGCAGCTTGGGGCTGGGGGGCACTGAAGCTTTCTTT. Supplemented by reference TRBV5-5 and TRBJ1-1, the full variable domain reads DAGVTQSPTHLIKTRGQQVTLRCSPISGHKSVSWYQQVLGQGPQFIFQYYEKEERGRGNFPDRFSARQFPNYSSELNVNALLLGDSALYLCASSLGLGGTEAFFGQGTRLTVV.

The gene calls are TRBV11-1 and TRBJ2-1; D is perhaps TRBD2 (5 bases). The V end was cut by 8 bases, the J end by 4 bases, with 12 bases between. The germline gives CDR1 SGHAT, CDR2 FQDESV (reference sequence). The CDR3 consists of 13 residues. The CDR3 DNA is TGTGCCAGCCGCCGCGGGCCTTACAATGAGCAGTTCTTC. This sequence encodes CASRRGPYNEQFF. The full variable domain, in which reference TRBV11-1 and TRBJ2-1 provide the parts outside the CDR3, is EAEVAQSPRYKITEKSQAVAFWCDPISGHATLYWYRQILGQGPELLVQFQDESVVDDSQLPKDRFSAERLKGVDSTLKIQPAELGDSAMYLCASRRGPYNEQFFGPGTRLTVL.

This chain links TRBV15 with TRBJ2-1; 12 bases fit TRBD1. The junction had 13 bases not matched to a gene; V was cut back by 0 bases and J by 7 bases. Germline CDR1 reads LNHNV; CDR2 reads YYDKDF (reference sequence). This CDR3 contains 19 residues. In DNA form, the CDR3 reads TGTGCCACCAGCAGAGATCGACCCTCGGGACAGGGGGCCGATAATGAGCAGTTCTTC. It encodes CATSRDRPSGQGADNEQFF.

The rearrangement uses TRBV11-2 and TRBJ2-7; TRBD1 matches 8 bases. V was clipped by 0 bases and J by 2 bases; unmatched bases: 6. CDR3 length equals 16 residues. Germline values: CDR1 SGHAT, CDR2 FQNNGV. The CDR3 region has the DNA TGTGCCAGCAGCTTAGAGCAGGGGGCGCCGGCCTACGAGCAGTACTTC. Amino acid sequence: CASSLEQGAPAYEQYF.

V gene TRBV7-9 combines with J gene TRBJ2-3, with 7 bases that match TRBD2. Germline CDR1 is SEHNR and CDR2 is FQNEAQ (reference sequence). The CDR3 is 17 amino acids. Unmatched junction bases numbered 10, after V lost 3 bases and J lost 1 base. The CDR3 reads CASSLPRLALGTDTQYF. CDR3 sequence (DNA): TGTGCCAGCAGCTTGCCTAGACTAGCCCTAGGCACAGATACGCAGTATTTT.

This chain links TRBV5-1 with TRBJ1-6; the D is unclear. The CDR3 runs 12 residues. V was shortened by 4 bases and J by 11 bases, with 10 bases between the two germline ends. Per the germline V gene, CDR1 is SGHRS and CDR2 is YFSETQ. CDR3 amino acids: CASSAGGAPLHF. The CDR3 DNA follows: TGCGCCAGCAGCGCCGGTGGGGCACCCCTCCACTTT.

V is TRBV5-4 and J is TRBJ1-1; 8 nucleotides match TRBD1. Germline CDR1 SGHNT, CDR2 YYREEE (reference sequence). The V and J ends lost 5 bases and 0 bases, in that order; junction bases with no gene match: 3. The CDR3 contains 14 residues. CDR3 DNA: TGTGCCAGCAGAGACAGGGGTTTGAACACTGAAGCTTTCTTT. Residues: CASRDRGLNTEAFF.

The chain recombines TRBV28 with TRBJ2-3; TRBD2 matches 9 bases. The V gene end was trimmed by 2 bases and the J gene end by 3 bases; junction bases not matched to a gene: 6. Germline V gives CDR1 MDHEN, CDR2 SYDVKM. This CDR3 has 16 residues. The chain's CDR3 is CASSLTASGTTDTQYF. As DNA, the CDR3 is TGTGCCAGCAGTTTAACGGCTAGCGGGACTACAGATACGCAGTATTTT.

This chain joins TRBV5-1 and TRBJ2-3; 11 positions agree with TRBD1. Losses at the gene ends were 9 bases for V and 5 bases for J; bases not matched to a gene: 8. This CDR3 has 14 amino acids. From germline, CDR1 is SGHRS and CDR2 YFSETQ. DNA for the CDR3: TGCGCCAACCCGAGGACAGGGGGCAAAGATACGCAGTATTTT. Encoded protein: CANPRTGGKDTQYF.

This clone showed up just once. This sequence joins TRBV6-5 and TRBJ1-1, with unresolved D. V shed 9 bases and J shed 1 base, with 12 bases lying between them. In germline, CDR1 is MNHEY, CDR2 SVGAGI. CDR3 length: 13 residues. The CDR3 spells CASRSRPNTEAFF. CDR3 DNA: TGTGCCAGTAGGAGCAGGCCGAACACTGAAGCTTTCTTT.

The DNA for the CDR3 is TGTGCCAGCAGCCCGGGACAGGGCAATGAAAAACTGTTTTTT. Translated: CASSPGQGNEKLFF. This chain joins TRBV4-2 and TRBJ1-4; TRBD1 matches at 9 bases. In germline, CDR1 is LGHNA, CDR2 YNFKEQ. Trimming cost V 4 bases and J 5 bases; bases outside gene matches: 2. This CDR3 region has 14 residues.

CDR3 protein: CASSYPPGQGISPLHF. The CDR3 DNA is TGTGCCAGCAGTTACCCTCCCGGACAGGGAATTTCACCCCTCCACTTT. The chain joins TRBV6-6 to TRBJ1-6; 8 positions agree with TRBD1. The CDR3 sequence is 16 residues long. Trimming took 2 bases from V and 9 from J; bases not matched to a gene: 9. From germline, CDR1 is MNHNY and CDR2 SVGAGI (reference sequence).

The chain links TRBV7-2 to TRBJ2-1, with 7 bases lining up with TRBD2. Germline CDR1 and CDR2: SGHTA and FQGNSA. This CDR3 contains 17 residues. V was clipped by 6 bases and J by 16 bases; unmatched bases: 27. CDR3 coding DNA: TGTGCCAGCAGTCTGCCATCATCCACCCCCGGGCGGCGAGCGGGATTCTTC. Translation gives CASSLPSSTPGRRAGFF. Variable domain in full (rest from reference TRBV7-2 and TRBJ2-1): GAGVSQSPSNKVTEKGKDVELRCDPISGHTALYWYRQSLGQGLEFLIYFQGNSAPDKSGLPSDRFSAERTGGSVSTLTIQRTQQEDSAVYLCASSLPSSTPGRRAGFFGPGTRLTVL.

Relative to its sample, this clone is medium-sized. The V and J genes are TRBV5-1 and TRBJ1-5, with 7 bases aligning to TRBD1. Trimming at V came to 0 bases and at J to 3 bases, leaving 3 bases not matched to a gene. The CDR3 is 15 residues long. Looked up from germline, CDR1 is SGHRS and CDR2 is YFSETQ. The CDR3, as DNA: TGCGCCAGCAGCTTGGGACAGGGAATCAATCAGCCCCAGCATTTT. It translates to CASSLGQGINQPQHF.

J is TRBJ2-5 and V is TRBV7-9; D may be TRBD1 or TRBD2 (6 bases each). The DNA end lines up better with TRBJ2-7; the J call may be wrong. From germline, CDR1 is SEHNR and CDR2 FQNEAQ (reference sequence). The length of the CDR3 is 16 residues. The CDR3 DNA sequence: TGTGCCAGCAGCCTGCCGTTGGGGGGCAGGAAGGGCGAGCAGTACTTC. Translating gives CASSLPLGGRKGEQYF.

The chain couples TRBV27 to TRBJ2-2, with D perhaps matching TRBD1 (6 bases). There are 15 residues in the CDR3. Trimming removed 2 bases at V and 4 bases at J, with 11 bases between. Germline V lookup: CDR1 MNHEY, CDR2 SMNVEV (reference sequence). CDR3 sequence reads: CASSLNRAGTGELFF. The DNA of the CDR3 is TGTGCCAGCAGTTTAAACAGGGCAGGCACCGGGGAGCTGTTTTTT.

The chain combines TRBV15 with TRBJ2-7; 7 nucleotides line up with TRBD1. This CDR3 has 14 residues. V was clipped by 5 bases and J by 2 bases; unmatched bases: 6. Germline CDR1 reads LNHNV; CDR2 reads YYDKDF (reference sequence). The CDR3 region is CATSQRGLTYEQYF. The CDR3 DNA reads TGTGCCACCAGCCAAAGGGGGCTGACCTACGAGCAGTACTTC.

This clone was observed once. The V and J genes are TRBV27 and TRBJ2-3, with D possibly matching TRBD2 (5 bases). Looked up from germline, CDR1 is MNHEY and CDR2 is SMNVEV (reference sequence). Trimming took off 7 bases at V and 9 bases at J, with 14 bases between the two ends. CDR3 length: 12 residues. The CDR3 loop is CASMKSGRTQYF. The DNA for the CDR3 is TGTGCCAGCATGAAGAGCGGACGGACGCAGTATTTT.

V and J are TRBV6-1 and TRBJ2-7, with D unclear. Germline loops: CDR1 MNHNS, CDR2 SASEGT. This CDR3 has 14 residues. Between the trimmed V and J ends, which lost 6 bases and 2 bases, there was a span of 14 bases. Written as DNA, the CDR3 is TGTGCCAGCAGGAAAACAGTACCTGCCTACGAGCAGTACTTC. Residues: CASRKTVPAYEQYF.

This clone was detected only a few times. This chain connects TRBV13 to TRBJ2-7; D tentatively fits TRBD1 or TRBD2 (6 bases each). Germline V gene sequence: CDR1 PRHDT, CDR2 FYEKMQ (reference sequence). Trimming left V 4 bases short and J 1 base short, with 20 bases between. This CDR3 region has 17 residues. This CDR3 reads CASSSPDQGGRSYEQYF. The CDR3 bases are TGTGCCAGCAGCTCCCCCGACCAAGGGGGGCGATCCTACGAGCAGTACTTC.

This clone was seen once. The genes are TRBV10-3 and TRBJ2-2; 9 positions match TRBD2. The V and J ends lost 7 bases and 4 bases, in that order; junction bases with no gene match: 13. Germline loops: CDR1 ENHRY, CDR2 SYGVKD. CDR3 length: 17 residues. Here the CDR3 DNA reads TGTGCCATCAATGGGCGGAGAGCGGGAGGATCCACCGGGGAGCTGTTTTTT. This gives the protein CAINGRRAGGSTGELFF.

The rearrangement joins TRBV7-2 to TRBJ2-7; either TRBD1 or TRBD2 may fit D (5 bases each). Trimming shortened V by 1 base and J by 4 bases, and 14 bases separated the two germline ends. Germline CDR1 reads SGHTA; CDR2 reads FQGNSA. CDR3 length: 15 amino acids. The CDR3 DNA sequence: TGTGCCAGCAGCTTAGGCCCGGGGCCTTCGTACGAGCAGTACTTC. As protein: CASSLGPGPSYEQYF.

The genes are TRBV28 and TRBJ1-1; D unresolved. The CDR3 extends over 12 amino acids. Trimming left V 5 bases short and J 7 bases short, with 11 bases between. Germline V gene data show CDR1 as MDHEN and CDR2 as SYDVKM. CDR3 amino acids: CASSRYPGEAFF. In DNA, the CDR3 is TGTGCCAGCAGTCGCTACCCCGGTGAAGCTTTCTTT.

The chain links TRBV5-8 to TRBJ2-5; 14 positions match TRBD2. The DNA end lines up better with TRBJ2-7; the J call may be wrong. The germline V gene encodes CDR1 SGHTS and CDR2 YDEGEE. The CDR3 spans 15 residues. The CDR3 coding sequence is TGTGCCAGCAGCAAGGGACTAGCGGGAGACTACGAGCAGTACTTC. Translation: CASSKGLAGDYEQYF.

The CDR3 sequence is CASSSTPGQGYEQYF. CDR3 DNA sequence: TGTGCCAGCAGTTCTACCCCGGGACAGGGCTACGAGCAGTACTTC. This chain joins TRBV6-6 and TRBJ2-7, with 9 nucleotides matching TRBD1. CDR3 length: 15 amino acids. Germline values: CDR1 MNHNY, CDR2 SVGAGI (reference sequence). The junction had 7 bases not matched to a gene; V was cut back by 4 bases and J by 3 bases.

The CDR3 DNA is TGTGCCAGTAGGCCCGGGACTGCTACTACCTACGAGCAGTACTTC. Translation: CASRPGTATTYEQYF. The V call is TRBV19, the J call TRBJ2-7; perhaps TRBD2 as D (6 bases). This CDR3 region has 15 residues. V was trimmed by 6 bases and J by 2 bases, leaving 17 bases between them. CDR1 and CDR2 from the germline V gene are LNHDA and SQIVND (reference sequence). The whole variable domain, filled in from reference TRBV19 and TRBJ2-7, reads DGGITQSPKYLFRKEGQNVTLSCEQNLNHDAMYWYRQDPGQGLRLIYYSQIVNDFQKGDIAEGYSVSREKKESFPLTVTSAQKNPTAFYLCASRPGTATTYEQYFGPGTRLTVT.